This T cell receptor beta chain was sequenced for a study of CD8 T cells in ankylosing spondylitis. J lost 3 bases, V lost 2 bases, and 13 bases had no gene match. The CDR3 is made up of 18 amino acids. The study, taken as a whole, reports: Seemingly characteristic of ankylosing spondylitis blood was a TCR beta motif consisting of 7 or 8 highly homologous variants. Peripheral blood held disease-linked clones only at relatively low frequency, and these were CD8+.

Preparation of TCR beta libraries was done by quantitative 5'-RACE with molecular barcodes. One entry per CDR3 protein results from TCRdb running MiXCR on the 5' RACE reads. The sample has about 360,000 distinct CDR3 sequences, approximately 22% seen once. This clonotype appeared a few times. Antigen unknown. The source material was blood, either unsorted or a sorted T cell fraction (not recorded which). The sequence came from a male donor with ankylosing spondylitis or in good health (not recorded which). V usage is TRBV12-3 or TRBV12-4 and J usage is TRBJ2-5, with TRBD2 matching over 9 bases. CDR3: CASSLIGLAGKAEETQYF. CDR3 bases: TGTGCCAGCAGTTTAATTGGGCTAGCGGGGAAAGCGGAAGAGACCCAGTACTTC.